This T cell receptor (beta chain) was observed in a study of cytomegalovirus exposure and HLA in healthy donors. Study outcomes and limitations: TCR beta chain V- and J-gene trimming was linked, in a later analysis, to a missense variant in DCLRE1C. Most TCR beta V segments were productive about 90% or about 30% of the time in an earlier analysis.

Trimming stripped 0 bases from V and 6 bases from J, with 7 bases between. The CDR3 is 13 residues long. The V gene's germline CDR1 is SGDLS and CDR2 YYNGEE. As concerns this clone: Its specificity is unknown.

The PCR used 60 Vbeta and 13 Jbeta primers. Under the authors' procedure: Among the unique TCR beta chains that a later analysis counted, 70 million to 85 million in all, 10 million to 13 million were shared. The assay was immunoSEQ multiplex PCR, and TCRdb's table has in-frame clones only and misses some. Clone size and the V and J calls come from that table; the DNA yielded D and trimming. This table has more than 80,000 clones, approximately 80% appearing once. Source material: PBMCs. The chain links TRBV9 to TRBJ2-1; D not resolved. The sequence came from a female donor in good health and CMV-seropositive. The CDR3 loop is CASSVGAANEQFF. CDR3 DNA: TGTGCCAGCAGCGTAGGGGCAGCCAATGAGCAGTTCTTC.